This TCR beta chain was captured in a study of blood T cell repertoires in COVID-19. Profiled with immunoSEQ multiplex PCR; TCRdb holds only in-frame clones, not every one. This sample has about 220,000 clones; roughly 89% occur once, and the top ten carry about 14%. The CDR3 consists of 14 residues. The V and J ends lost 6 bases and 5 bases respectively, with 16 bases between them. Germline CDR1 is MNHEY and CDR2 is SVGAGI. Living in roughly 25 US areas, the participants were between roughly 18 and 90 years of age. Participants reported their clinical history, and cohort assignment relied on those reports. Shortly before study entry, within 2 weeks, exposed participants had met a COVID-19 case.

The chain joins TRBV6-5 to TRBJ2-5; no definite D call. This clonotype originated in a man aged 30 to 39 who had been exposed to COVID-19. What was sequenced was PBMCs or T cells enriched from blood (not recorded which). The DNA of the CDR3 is TGTGCCAGCAGGGCTGGGTACAGCAGGGAGACCCAGTACTTC. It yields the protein CASRAGYSRETQYF.